This T cell receptor beta chain was captured in a study of control samples from healthy donors and cancer patients. Profiled with immunoSEQ multiplex PCR; TCRdb holds only in-frame clones, not every one. The data hold some 120,000 clones, with around 90% observed a single time. This CDR3 has 13 amino acids. Trimming took 4 bases from V and 5 from J, leaving 11 bases between them. The TCR comes from a man between 18 and 29 years old in good health. The V and J genes are TRBV12-3 or TRBV12-4 and TRBJ1-2, with TRBD1 as a possible D gene (5 bases). The specimen was blood. CDR3 nucleotide sequence: TGTGCCAGCAGTTCGAGGGGAGGTTATGGCTACACCTTC. It specifies CASSSRGGYGYTF.